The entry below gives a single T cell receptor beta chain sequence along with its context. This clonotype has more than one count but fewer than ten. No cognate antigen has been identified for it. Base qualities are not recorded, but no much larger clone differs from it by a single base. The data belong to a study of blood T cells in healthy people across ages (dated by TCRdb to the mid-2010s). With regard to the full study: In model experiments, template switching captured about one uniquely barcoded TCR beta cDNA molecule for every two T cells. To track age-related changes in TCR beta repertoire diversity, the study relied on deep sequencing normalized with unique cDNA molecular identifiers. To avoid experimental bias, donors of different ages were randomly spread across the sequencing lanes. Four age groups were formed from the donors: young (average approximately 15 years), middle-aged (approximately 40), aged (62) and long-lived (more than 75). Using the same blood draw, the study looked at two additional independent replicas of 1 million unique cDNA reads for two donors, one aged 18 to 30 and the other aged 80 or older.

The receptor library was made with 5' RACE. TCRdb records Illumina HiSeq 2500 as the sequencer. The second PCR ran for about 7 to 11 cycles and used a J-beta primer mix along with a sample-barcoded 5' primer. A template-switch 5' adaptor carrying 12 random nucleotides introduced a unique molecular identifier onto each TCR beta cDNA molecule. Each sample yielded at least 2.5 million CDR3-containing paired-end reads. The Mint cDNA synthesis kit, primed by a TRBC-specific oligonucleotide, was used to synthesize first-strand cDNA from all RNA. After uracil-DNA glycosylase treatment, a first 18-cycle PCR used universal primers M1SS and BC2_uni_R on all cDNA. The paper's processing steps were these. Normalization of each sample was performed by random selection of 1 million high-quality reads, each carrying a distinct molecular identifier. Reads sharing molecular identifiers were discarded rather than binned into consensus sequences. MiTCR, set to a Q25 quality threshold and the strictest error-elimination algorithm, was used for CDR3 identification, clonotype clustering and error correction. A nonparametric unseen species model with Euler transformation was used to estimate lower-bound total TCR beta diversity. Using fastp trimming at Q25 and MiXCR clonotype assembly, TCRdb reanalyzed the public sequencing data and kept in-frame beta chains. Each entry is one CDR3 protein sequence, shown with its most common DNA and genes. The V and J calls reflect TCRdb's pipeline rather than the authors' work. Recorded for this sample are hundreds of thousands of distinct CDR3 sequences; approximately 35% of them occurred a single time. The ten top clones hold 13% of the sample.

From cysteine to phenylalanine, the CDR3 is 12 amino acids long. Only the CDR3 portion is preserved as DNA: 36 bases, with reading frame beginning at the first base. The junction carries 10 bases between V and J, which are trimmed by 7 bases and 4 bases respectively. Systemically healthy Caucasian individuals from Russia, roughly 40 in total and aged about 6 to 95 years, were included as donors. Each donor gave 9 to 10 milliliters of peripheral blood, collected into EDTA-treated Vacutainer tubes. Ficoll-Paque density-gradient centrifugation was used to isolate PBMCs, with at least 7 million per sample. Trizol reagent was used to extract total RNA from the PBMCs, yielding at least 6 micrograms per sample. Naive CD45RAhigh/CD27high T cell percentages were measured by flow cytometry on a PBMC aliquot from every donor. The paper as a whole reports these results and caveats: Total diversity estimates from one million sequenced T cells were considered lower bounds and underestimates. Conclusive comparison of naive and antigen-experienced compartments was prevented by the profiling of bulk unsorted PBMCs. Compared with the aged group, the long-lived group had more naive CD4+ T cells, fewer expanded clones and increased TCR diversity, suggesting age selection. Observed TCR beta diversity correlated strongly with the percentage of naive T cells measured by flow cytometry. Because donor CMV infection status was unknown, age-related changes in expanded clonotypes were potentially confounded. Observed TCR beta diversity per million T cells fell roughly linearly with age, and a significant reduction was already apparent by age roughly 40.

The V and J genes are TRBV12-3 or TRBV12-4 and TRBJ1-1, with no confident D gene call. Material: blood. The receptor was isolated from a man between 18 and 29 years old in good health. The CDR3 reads CASTPSGTEAFF. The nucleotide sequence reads TGTGCCAGCACCCCCTCGGGCACTGAAGCTTTCTTT.